One and the same sample provided the 24 T cell receptor beta chains below, sequenced in a study of blood T cell repertoires in COVID-19. Here immunoSEQ multiplex PCR was the method, and the copy in TCRdb shows in-frame clones only, minus some. The sample gives some 150,000 clones, 70% to 90% of which show up once; more than 1.5% is in the top ten. The specimen was peripheral blood. The receptors come from a woman aged 60 to 75 with acute or convalescent COVID-19.

The table lists this clone with a count of one. J is TRBJ1-5 and V is TRBV7-8; 11 nucleotides line up with TRBD1. Losses at the gene ends were 5 bases for V and 6 bases for J; bases not matched to a gene: 6. The CDR3 sequence is 15 residues long. Germline-derived CDR1 and CDR2 are SGHVS and FQNEAQ. The CDR3 region is CASSAGTGGPQPQHF. CDR3 nucleotide sequence: TGTGCCAGCAGCGCAGGGACAGGGGGGCCTCAGCCCCAGCATTTT.

This clone was observed once. J is TRBJ1-3 and V is TRBV7-2, with 7 nucleotides matching TRBD1. Germline lookup yields CDR1 SGHTA and CDR2 FQGNSA. The CDR3 runs to 17 residues. V shed 4 bases, J shed 4 bases, and the junction held 13 bases outside the gene matches. This CDR3 reads CASSSWGIPGQGNTIYF. CDR3 coding DNA: TGTGCCAGCAGCTCTTGGGGGATACCGGGACAGGGAAACACCATATATTTT.

This clone was counted between two and nine times. The chain recombines TRBV6-6 with TRBJ2-5, with a tentative D call TRBD1 (6 bases). V shed 9 bases and J shed 3 bases, with 17 bases lying between them. The CDR3 has 14 amino acids. Germline V gene data show CDR1 as MNHNY and CDR2 as SVGAGI (reference sequence). CDR3: CASIQGLRKETQYF. CDR3 nucleotides: TGTGCCAGTATACAGGGATTGCGAAAAGAGACCCAGTACTTC.

The chain recombines TRBV5-4 with TRBJ2-2, with 7 nucleotides matching TRBD1. J lost 4 bases, V lost 4 bases, and 16 bases had no gene match. This CDR3 comprises 18 residues. Germline V lookup: CDR1 SGHNT, CDR2 YYREEE (reference sequence). The CDR3 sequence is CASSPKTGPAGRTGELFF. The CDR3 DNA follows: TGTGCCAGCAGCCCGAAGACAGGGCCCGCAGGACGCACCGGGGAGCTGTTTTTT.

This sequence joins TRBV6-5 and TRBJ2-7, with 8 nucleotides matching TRBD1. CDR1 is MNHEY and CDR2 is SVGAGI in the germline V gene. The CDR3 runs to 13 residues. Trimming at V came to 5 bases and at J to 5 bases, leaving 5 bases not matched to a gene. The CDR3 is CASSPDRDDEQYF. CDR3 sequence (DNA): TGTGCCAGCAGTCCGGACAGGGACGACGAGCAGTACTTC.

The rearrangement links TRBV7-3 to TRBJ2-3; 7 nucleotides match TRBD1. This CDR3 has 15 amino acids. The V and J ends lost 1 base and 6 bases, in that order; junction bases with no gene match: 7. CDR1 is SGHTA and CDR2 is FQGTGA in the germline V gene. The CDR3 sequence: CASSLRTGARDTQYF. Written as DNA, the CDR3 is TGTGCCAGCAGCTTAAGAACAGGGGCGAGGGATACGCAGTATTTT.

This clone was observed a handful of times. V is TRBV19 and J is TRBJ1-2; 10 nucleotides agree with TRBD1. Germline CDR1 reads LNHDA; CDR2 reads SQIVND (reference sequence). The CDR3 contains 14 residues. V gave up 7 bases and J gave up 2 bases; unmatched junction bases: 4. CDR3 bases: TGTGCCAGTACCATGGGACAGGGGAACTATGGCTACACCTTC. Residues: CASTMGQGNYGYTF.

The chain couples TRBV10-3 to TRBJ2-7, with a tentative D call TRBD2 (5 bases). The germline CDR1 and CDR2 sequences are ENHRY and SYGVKD. With 4 bases removed from V and 2 bases from J, the gap between germline ends came to 9 bases. The CDR3 sequence is 13 residues long. DNA for the CDR3: TGTGCCATCAGTGGAGGGTATCCCTACGAGCAGTACTTC. This codes for CAISGGYPYEQYF.

The chain is built from TRBV5-6 and TRBJ1-1; D gene uncertain. CDR1 and CDR2 from the germline V gene are SGHDT and YYEEEE. The CDR3 sequence is 13 residues long. Trimming stripped 2 bases from V and 7 bases from J, with 12 bases between. The CDR3 DNA sequence: TGTGCCAGCAGCTTTTCGCTTATCGGTGAAGCTTTCTTT. Protein sequence: CASSFSLIGEAFF.

The chain couples TRBV5-1 to TRBJ2-2; D remains unclear. With 4 bases removed from V and 6 bases from J, the gap between germline ends came to 13 bases. Germline-derived CDR1 and CDR2 are SGHRS and YFSETQ. The CDR3 has 14 residues. The DNA of the CDR3 is TGCGCCAGCAGCCCGGGTGGGTGGTCCGGGGAGCTGTTTTTT. Translation gives CASSPGGWSGELFF.

This chain uses TRBV29-1 with TRBJ1-4; tentative D call: TRBD1 (6 bases). There are 14 residues in the CDR3. The V and J ends lost 4 bases and 5 bases respectively, with 14 bases between them. Germline V gene sequence: CDR1 SQVTM, CDR2 ANQGSEA. This CDR3 reads CSVAEGGSNEKLFF. The CDR3 DNA is TGCAGCGTTGCCGAGGGGGGGTCGAATGAAAAACTGTTTTTT.

This sequence joins TRBV5-1 and TRBJ1-2; possible D gene TRBD1, 6 bases. The V and J ends lost 1 base and 6 bases respectively, with 10 bases between them. The CDR3 has 13 amino acids. Germline V gene lookup returns CDR1 SGHRS and CDR2 YFSETQ. The DNA of the CDR3 is TGCGCCAGCAGCTTGCAGGGGTCGGATGGCTACACCTTC. Its translation is CASSLQGSDGYTF.

V and J are TRBV24-1 and TRBJ2-7; 9 bases map to TRBD1. The CDR3 has 17 amino acids. Germline V lookup: CDR1 KGHDR, CDR2 SFDVKD. V shed 4 bases and J 4 bases; nucleotides not matched to a gene: 13. CDR3 region: CATSDLIWTGARYEQYF. CDR3 in DNA: TGTGCCACCAGTGACCTCATTTGGACAGGGGCGAGGTACGAGCAGTACTTC.

CDR3 DNA sequence: TGTGCCATTGCCCGGGGCGGGGGCACTGAAGCTTTCTTT. The encoded protein is CAIARGGGTEAFF. This chain connects TRBV6-5 to TRBJ1-1; possible D gene TRBD1, 5 bases. The V end was cut by 10 bases, the J end by 4 bases, with 16 bases between. Germline assignment: CDR1 MNHEY and CDR2 SVGAGI. The CDR3 is made up of 13 amino acids.

This clone showed up just once. J is TRBJ2-1 and V is TRBV6-4; 11 bases are a match to TRBD2. CDR1 MRHNA and CDR2 SNTAGT come from the germline V gene. The trim removed 4 bases at V and 4 bases at J, leaving 3 bases unmatched. The CDR3 is 15 residues long. This chain's CDR3 is CASSGLAGGYNEQFF. In DNA, the CDR3 is TGTGCCAGCAGTGGGCTAGCGGGGGGTTACAATGAGCAGTTCTTC.

This clone was counted a single time. J is TRBJ1-2 and V is TRBV10-1; possibly TRBD1 for D (5 bases). The CDR3 has 13 amino acids. Germline CDR1 is WNHNN and CDR2 is SYGVQD (reference sequence). V dropped 5 bases and J dropped 6 bases, with 13 bases sitting between them. This CDR3 reads CASSPGLFDGYTF. The CDR3 nucleotides are TGCGCCAGCAGTCCAGGGTTATTCGATGGCTACACCTTC.

The V gene is TRBV28, the J gene TRBJ2-7; TRBD1 matches 8 bases. This CDR3 comprises 13 residues. V trimming: 10 bases; J trimming: 2 bases; junction bases outside the gene matches: 7. Germline lookup yields CDR1 MDHEN and CDR2 SYDVKM. The CDR3 is CATVGQATYEQYF. As DNA, the CDR3 is TGTGCCACAGTGGGACAGGCCACCTACGAGCAGTACTTC.

V usage is TRBV19 and J usage is TRBJ1-5; 7 bases agree with TRBD1. There are 14 residues in the CDR3. Germline assignment: CDR1 LNHDA and CDR2 SQIVND (reference sequence). J was trimmed by 7 bases and V by 6 bases; bases with no gene match: 9. DNA of the CDR3: TGTGCCAGTAGCCTACAGGGGAAGGGGCAGCCCCAGCATTTT. Translated: CASSLQGKGQPQHF.

The chain combines TRBV7-9 with TRBJ1-6, with a possible D match to TRBD1 (6 bases). Trimming shortened V by 5 bases and J by 5 bases, and 10 bases separated the two germline ends. This CDR3 spans 14 amino acids. Germline V gives CDR1 SEHNR, CDR2 FQNEAQ (reference sequence). The CDR3 DNA reads as TGTGCCAGCAGCCCCGGGACACATAATTCACCCCTCCACTTT. It translates to CASSPGTHNSPLHF.

The V call is TRBV11-2, the J call TRBJ2-1; D gene uncertain. Germline loops: CDR1 SGHAT, CDR2 FQNNGV. Between the trimmed V and J ends, which lost 1 base and 0 bases, there was a span of 7 bases. This CDR3 comprises 15 residues. The chain's CDR3 is CASSLGLSSYNEQFF. In DNA form, the CDR3 reads TGTGCCAGCAGCTTAGGTCTTAGCTCCTACAATGAGCAGTTCTTC.

The J gene is TRBJ2-1, the V gene TRBV27; 8 positions match TRBD1. Germline V gene sequence: CDR1 MNHEY, CDR2 SMNVEV (reference sequence). V shed 6 bases, J shed 3 bases, and the junction held 4 bases outside the gene matches. This CDR3 region has 14 residues. In nucleotides, the CDR3 is TGTGCCAGCAGCCCACAGGGGGGCTACAATGAGCAGTTCTTC. Protein: CASSPQGGYNEQFF.

This chain uses TRBV6-1 with TRBJ2-7; D perhaps matches TRBD1 (5 bases). CDR1 is MNHNS, CDR2 SASEGT, per germline. The ends were cut back, 3 bases at V and 2 bases at J, with 11 bases in the middle. The CDR3 runs 14 residues. CDR3 sequence reads: CASSDRAPTYEQYF. For the CDR3, the DNA is TGTGCCAGCAGTGACAGGGCCCCAACCTACGAGCAGTACTTC.

The chain uses TRBV19 and TRBJ1-5; 7 nucleotides match TRBD1. Germline lookup yields CDR1 LNHDA and CDR2 SQIVND (reference sequence). The V and J ends lost 0 bases and 2 bases, in that order; junction bases with no gene match: 4. CDR3 length equals 16 residues. The CDR3 nucleotides are TGTGCCAGTAGTATAGATCGACAGGGTGGCAATCAGCCCCAGCATTTT. It encodes CASSIDRQGGNQPQHF.

The gene calls are TRBV19 and TRBJ1-1, with D possibly matching TRBD1 (6 bases). Per germline, CDR1 LNHDA and CDR2 SQIVND (reference sequence). V was clipped by 3 bases and J by 2 bases, with 10 bases between them. The CDR3 has 14 residues. As DNA, the CDR3 is TGTGCCAGTAGTATCGGGGGGGCCAACACTGAAGCTTTCTTT. Translated, it gives CASSIGGANTEAFF.